This paragraph reports one TCR beta chain. The antigen remains undetermined. The data were obtained in a study of T cell responses to AZD1222 COVID-19 vaccine. Study-wide results and caveats: Donors were largely white British and mainly female; clonal diversity was possibly underestimated.

Only in-frame clones appear in the TCRdb table, and some are missing; sequencing was by immunoSEQ multiplex PCR. The table has 90,000 to 130,000 clones, 88% seen once. This CDR3 has 15 residues. Germline CDR1 and CDR2: LNHDA and SQIVND (reference sequence). V shed 2 bases, J shed 2 bases, and the junction held 5 bases outside the gene matches. The chain is built from TRBV19 and TRBJ1-1; 7 nucleotides match TRBD1. The receptor was isolated from an adult in good health. The sample consisted of peripheral blood, taken on day 0 of AZD1222 vaccination. The DNA for the CDR3 is TGTGCCAGTAGTATAAGTGGGACAGCAAACACTGAAGCTTTCTTT. Encoded protein: CASSISGTANTEAFF.